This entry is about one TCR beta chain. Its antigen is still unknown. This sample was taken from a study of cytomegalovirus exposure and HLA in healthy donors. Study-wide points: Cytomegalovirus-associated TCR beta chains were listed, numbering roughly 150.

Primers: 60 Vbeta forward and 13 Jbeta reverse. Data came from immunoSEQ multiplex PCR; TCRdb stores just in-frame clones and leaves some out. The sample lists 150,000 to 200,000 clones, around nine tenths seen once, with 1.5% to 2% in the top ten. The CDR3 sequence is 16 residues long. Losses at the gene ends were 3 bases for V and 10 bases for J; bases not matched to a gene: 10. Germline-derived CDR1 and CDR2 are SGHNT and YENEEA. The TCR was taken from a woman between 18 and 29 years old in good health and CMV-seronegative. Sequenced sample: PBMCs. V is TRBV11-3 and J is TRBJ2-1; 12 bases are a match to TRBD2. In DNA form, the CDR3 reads TGTGCCAGCAGCTTTGCGTCTAGCGGGAGGGCCGGGGAGCAGTTCTTC. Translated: CASSFASSGRAGEQFF.